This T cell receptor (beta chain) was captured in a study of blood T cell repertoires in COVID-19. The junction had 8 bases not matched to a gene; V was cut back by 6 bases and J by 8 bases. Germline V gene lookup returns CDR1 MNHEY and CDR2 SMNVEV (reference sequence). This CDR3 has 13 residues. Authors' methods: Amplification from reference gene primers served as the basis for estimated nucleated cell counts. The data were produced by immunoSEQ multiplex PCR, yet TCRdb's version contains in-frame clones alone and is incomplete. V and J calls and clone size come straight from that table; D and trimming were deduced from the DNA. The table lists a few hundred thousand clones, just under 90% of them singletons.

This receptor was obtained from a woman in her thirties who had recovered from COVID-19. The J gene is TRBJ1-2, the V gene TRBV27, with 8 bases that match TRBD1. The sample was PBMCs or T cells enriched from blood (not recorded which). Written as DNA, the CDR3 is TGTGCCAGCAGCACAACAGGGGGTGACGGCTACACCTTC. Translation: CASSTTGGDGYTF.